The 23 T cell receptor beta chains presented below share a single source sample, sequenced in a study of shared clonotypes between healthy human individuals. Libraries were prepared by immunoSEQ multiplex PCR; TCRdb keeps only in-frame clonotypes and omits some of them. Of about 490,000 clones in the sample, 81% were seen once. The specimen was PBMCs. These receptors all stem from a woman in her thirties or forties in good health. Some clones in this sample may be carry-over from other donors' samples.

In this sample, this clone turned up once. The chain has TRBV28 and TRBJ2-2; no reliable D call. The CDR3 totals 13 residues. V shed 3 bases and J shed 5 bases, with 7 bases lying between them. Germline lookup yields CDR1 MDHEN and CDR2 SYDVKM. The CDR3 nucleotides are TGTGCCAGCAGTTTGACCGGGACCGGGGAGCTGTTTTTT. It encodes CASSLTGTGELFF.

The chain uses TRBV18 and TRBJ2-1; 13 bases agree with TRBD2. This CDR3 comprises 15 residues. Germline trimming cut 3 bases from V and 7 bases from J; bases unmatched to any gene: 3. CDR1 and CDR2 (germline): KGHSH, LQKENI. As DNA, the CDR3 is TGTGCCAGCTCACCGGGACTAGCGGGAAAGAATGAGCAGTTCTTC. It encodes CASSPGLAGKNEQFF.

A single count supports this clone. This chain uses TRBV27 with TRBJ1-1; the D gene is possibly TRBD1 (6 bases). The CDR3 is 14 amino acids. Germline V CDR1 and CDR2: MNHEY, SMNVEV (reference sequence). Trimming took off 4 bases at V and 5 bases at J, with 14 bases between the two ends. In nucleotides, the CDR3 is TGTGCCAGCAGTTGGGGAGGGGGAAAAACTGAAGCTTTCTTT. Translating gives CASSWGGGKTEAFF.

The chain combines TRBV9 with TRBJ2-5, with no clear D. CDR3 size: 16 residues. Trimming stripped 0 bases from V and 2 bases from J, with 14 bases between. Germline lookup yields CDR1 SGDLS and CDR2 YYNGEE. The CDR3 DNA reads as TGTGCCAGCAGCGTAGTCAATCCCTCCGGTCAAGAGACCCAGTACTTC. As protein: CASSVVNPSGQETQYF.

This clone came up once. This rearrangement joins TRBV19 to TRBJ1-5, with unresolved D. V was pared by 5 bases and J by 7 bases, with 21 bases between. Germline loops: CDR1 LNHDA, CDR2 SQIVND (reference sequence). This CDR3 region has 16 residues. This chain's CDR3 is CASSPMRRELGQPQHF. In DNA, the CDR3 is TGTGCCAGTAGTCCGATGAGGCGGGAATTGGGACAGCCCCAGCATTTT.

The chain couples TRBV18 to TRBJ2-3; no clear D gene. V was shortened by 3 bases and J by 2 bases, with 6 bases between the two germline ends. There are 13 residues in the CDR3. CDR1 and CDR2 from the germline V gene are KGHSH and LQKENI. CDR3 protein: CASSPRHTDTQYF. In DNA form, the CDR3 reads TGTGCCAGCTCACCGCGGCACACAGATACGCAGTATTTT. The full variable domain, its missing parts supplied by reference TRBV18 and TRBJ2-3, is NAGVMQNPRHLVRRRGQEARLRCSPMKGHSHVYWYRQLPEEGLKFMVYLQKENIIDESGMPKERFSAEFPKEGPSILRIQQVVRGDSAAYFCASSPRHTDTQYFGPGTRLTVL.

V is TRBV4-1 and J is TRBJ2-1; D is ambiguous. The V gene lost 7 bases and the J gene lost 13 bases, with 23 bases spanning the gap. CDR1 and CDR2 from the germline V gene are MGHRA and YSYEKL. This CDR3 contains 14 residues. The CDR3 DNA is TGCGCCAGCAAATCCTTAGGAACGGTGGCGGCCCAGTTCTTC. Translated, it gives CASKSLGTVAAQFF.

Details on this clone: A far larger clone is off by one base, so a read error is likely. The chain is built from TRBV28 and TRBJ1-2; a weak D match, TRBD1 (6 bases). This CDR3 is built from 12 residues. The germline V gene has CDR1 MDHEN and CDR2 SYDVKM. The CDR3 loop is CASQGSNYCYTF. The CDR3 DNA reads as TGTGCCAGTCAGGGGTCTAACTATTGCTACACCTTC.

This chain joins TRBV7-2 and TRBJ1-3; maybe TRBD2 (7 bases). The last part of the DNA fits TRBJ2-2 better; the J call may be wrong. The length of the CDR3 is 16 residues. Germline V CDR1 and CDR2: SGHTA, FQGNSA. The CDR3, as DNA: TGTGCCAGCAGCTTATCGGGGGGCGCCGACACCGGGGAGCTGTTTTTT. Amino acid sequence: CASSLSGGADTGELFF.

The V gene is TRBV9, the J gene TRBJ2-7, with 12 bases fitting TRBD2. The CDR3 sequence is 17 residues long. Germline V CDR1 and CDR2: SGDLS, YYNGEE. V dropped 0 bases and J dropped 0; count of bases not matched to a gene: 4. The CDR3 here is CASSVGTSGDLSYEQYF. CDR3 nucleotides: TGTGCCAGCAGCGTAGGGACTAGCGGGGATCTCTCCTACGAGCAGTACTTC.

Many counts were recorded for this clone. Other DNA sequences within the sample encode an identical CDR3. The chain is built from TRBV5-8 and TRBJ2-1; 15 bases fit TRBD2. Germline assignment: CDR1 SGHTS and CDR2 YDEGEE. The CDR3 consists of 16 residues. The J segment lost 8 bases and the V segment lost 4 bases, leaving 7 bases of the junction unmatched. The chain's CDR3 is CASSRTSGRVAYEQFF. Written as DNA, the CDR3 is TGTGCCAGCAGCAGGACTAGCGGGAGGGTAGCATATGAGCAGTTCTTC.

The rearrangement joins TRBV11-1 to TRBJ1-1; D gene unclear. With 5 bases removed from V and 1 base from J, the gap between germline ends came to 11 bases. Germline V gene data show CDR1 as SGHAT and CDR2 as FQDESV (reference sequence). The CDR3 length is 14 residues. In nucleotides, the CDR3 is TGTGCCAGCAGCCGGCGGCAGACGAACACTGAAGCTTTCTTT. This translates into CASSRRQTNTEAFF.

This clone was seen a single time. The V call is TRBV7-9, the J call TRBJ2-2; D call uncertain. The CDR3 sequence is 12 residues long. Looked up from germline, CDR1 is SEHNR and CDR2 is FQNEAQ (reference sequence). V shed 6 bases and J shed 5 bases, with 7 bases lying between them. CDR3 protein: CASSPLTGELFF. The CDR3 region has the DNA TGTGCCAGCAGTCCATTAACCGGGGAGCTGTTTTTT.

The chain has TRBV19 and TRBJ2-7; possible D gene TRBD1, 7 bases. Trimming pared 3 bases from V and 4 bases from J, leaving 13 bases between. This CDR3 region has 14 residues. Germline V CDR1 and CDR2: LNHDA, SQIVND (reference sequence). The CDR3 DNA reads TGTGCCAGTAGTATCGGCAGGGGGGAGTACGAGCAGTACTTC. Translation: CASSIGRGEYEQYF. Supplemented by reference TRBV19 and TRBJ2-7, the full variable domain reads DGGITQSPKYLFRKEGQNVTLSCEQNLNHDAMYWYRQDPGQGLRLIYYSQIVNDFQKGDIAEGYSVSREKKESFPLTVTSAQKNPTAFYLCASSIGRGEYEQYFGPGTRLTVT.

The chain joins TRBV11-2 to TRBJ2-3; D tentatively reads TRBD1 or TRBD2 (5 bases each). The CDR3 loop spans 14 amino acids. The ends were cut back, 3 bases at V and 6 bases at J, with 13 bases in the middle. Germline V gene data show CDR1 as SGHAT and CDR2 as FQNNGV. Written as DNA, the CDR3 is TGTGCCAGCAGCTTGGGACCAACATCGGATACGCAGTATTTT. Translation: CASSLGPTSDTQYF.

This chain uses TRBV28 with TRBJ2-1; the D gene is possibly TRBD2 (6 bases). This CDR3 spans 16 amino acids. V lost 5 bases and J lost 5, with 19 bases in between. Germline loops: CDR1 MDHEN, CDR2 SYDVKM. The CDR3 nucleotides are TGTGCCAGCAGTACCCCCCGGGACTTTTCCCACAATGAGCAGTTCTTC. It encodes CASSTPRDFSHNEQFF. Using reference TRBV28 and TRBJ2-1 for the parts outside the CDR3, the full variable domain is DVKVTQSSRYLVKRTGEKVFLECVQDMDHENMFWYRQDPGLGLRLIYFSYDVKMKEKGDIPEGYSVSREKKERFSLILESASTNQTSMYLCASSTPRDFSHNEQFFGPGTRLTVL.

The chain carries TRBV7-9 and TRBJ2-2, with TRBD1 as a possible D gene (5 bases). Germline V gene lookup returns CDR1 SEHNR and CDR2 FQNEAQ (reference sequence). Trimming removed 2 bases from V and 2 bases from J, with 9 bases in between. The CDR3 is made up of 15 amino acids. CDR3 protein: CASSLRQGNTGELFF. In nucleotides, the CDR3 is TGTGCCAGCAGCTTACGGCAGGGTAACACCGGGGAGCTGTTTTTT.

V gene TRBV5-1 combines with J gene TRBJ2-2, with D possibly being TRBD2 (5 bases). There are 15 residues in the CDR3. Germline-derived CDR1 and CDR2 are SGHRS and YFSETQ. V was shortened by 4 bases and J by 3 bases, with 13 bases between the two germline ends. CDR3 in amino acids: CASSPGPRDTGELFF. The DNA of the CDR3 is TGCGCCAGCAGCCCCGGGCCGAGGGACACCGGGGAGCTGTTTTTT.

This chain connects TRBV7-2 to TRBJ2-7; 8 bases line up with TRBD2. Trimming cost V 3 bases and J 6 bases; bases outside gene matches: 4. The CDR3 is 13 amino acids. Germline CDR1 is SGHTA and CDR2 is FQGNSA. CDR3 sequence (DNA): TGTGCCAGCAGCTTCGGACTAGCTTCCGAGCAGTACTTC. It codes for CASSFGLASEQYF.

The chain is built from TRBV7-2 and TRBJ1-2; D is possibly TRBD1 (5 bases). This CDR3 region has 14 residues. CDR1 and CDR2 from the germline V gene are SGHTA and FQGNSA. V lost 2 bases, J lost 5 bases, and 12 bases lay in between. CDR3 residues: CASSLRGPRYGYTF. The CDR3 DNA is TGTGCCAGCAGCTTACGGGGCCCCCGTTATGGCTACACCTTC.

This chain links TRBV28 with TRBJ1-1; 7 bases match TRBD1. The CDR3 length is 15 residues. J gave up 6 bases and V 3 bases, and 10 bases lay outside the gene matches. Germline lookup yields CDR1 MDHEN and CDR2 SYDVKM. CDR3 coding DNA: TGTGCCAGCAGTTTTCCCGGACAGGCGGGCGCTGAAGCTTTCTTT. Its protein is CASSFPGQAGAEAFF. Complete variable domain (other parts from reference TRBV28 and TRBJ1-1): DVKVTQSSRYLVKRTGEKVFLECVQDMDHENMFWYRQDPGLGLRLIYFSYDVKMKEKGDIPEGYSVSREKKERFSLILESASTNQTSMYLCASSFPGQAGAEAFFGQGTRLTVV.

This rearrangement joins TRBV6-5 to TRBJ2-3; 11 nucleotides line up with TRBD1. Germline V CDR1 and CDR2: MNHEY, SVGAGI. The CDR3 length is 16 residues. The ends lost 2 bases at V and 8 bases at J; junction bases unmatched: 9. The CDR3 protein is CASSYLGQGGLGTQYF. The DNA for the CDR3 is TGTGCCAGCAGTTACCTGGGACAGGGGGGGTTGGGTACGCAGTATTTT.

The chain joins TRBV10-3 to TRBJ2-1, with 8 nucleotides matching TRBD2. The germline CDR1 and CDR2 sequences are ENHRY and SYGVKD. CDR3 size: 17 residues. The ends lost 2 bases at V and 8 bases at J; junction bases unmatched: 14. CDR3: CAISEGGSGAGHYEQFF. Here the CDR3 DNA reads TGTGCCATCAGTGAGGGGGGTAGCGGGGCCGGTCACTATGAGCAGTTCTTC.